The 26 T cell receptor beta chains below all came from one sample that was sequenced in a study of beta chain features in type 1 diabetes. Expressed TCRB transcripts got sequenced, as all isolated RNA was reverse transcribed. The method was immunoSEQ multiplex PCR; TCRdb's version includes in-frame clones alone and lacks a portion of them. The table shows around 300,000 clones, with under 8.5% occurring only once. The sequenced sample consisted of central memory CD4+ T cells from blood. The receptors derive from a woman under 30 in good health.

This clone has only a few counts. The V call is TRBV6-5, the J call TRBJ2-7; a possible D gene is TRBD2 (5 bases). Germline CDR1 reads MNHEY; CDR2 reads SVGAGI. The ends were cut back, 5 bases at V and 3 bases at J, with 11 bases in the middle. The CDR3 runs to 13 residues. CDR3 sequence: CASSVEADYEQYV. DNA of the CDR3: TGTGCCAGCAGTGTGGAGGCGGACTACGAGCAGTACGTC.

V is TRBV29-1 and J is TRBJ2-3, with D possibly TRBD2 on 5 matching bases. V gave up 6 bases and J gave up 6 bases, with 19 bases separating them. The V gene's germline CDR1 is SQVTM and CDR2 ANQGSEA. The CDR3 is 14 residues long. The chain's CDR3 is CSVKGGITQDTQYF. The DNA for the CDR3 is TGCAGCGTCAAAGGAGGTATTACCCAGGATACGCAGTATTTT.

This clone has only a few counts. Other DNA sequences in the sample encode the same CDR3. CDR3 in amino acids: CASSLTGNTEAFF. As DNA, the CDR3 is TGTGCCAGCAGCTTAACTGGGAACACTGAAGCTTTCTTT. The genes are TRBV7-3 and TRBJ1-1; D is uncertain. This CDR3 spans 13 amino acids. The V end lost 0 bases, the J end lost 1 base, and 3 bases lay between the germline ends. Germline CDR1 reads SGHTA; CDR2 reads FQGTGA.

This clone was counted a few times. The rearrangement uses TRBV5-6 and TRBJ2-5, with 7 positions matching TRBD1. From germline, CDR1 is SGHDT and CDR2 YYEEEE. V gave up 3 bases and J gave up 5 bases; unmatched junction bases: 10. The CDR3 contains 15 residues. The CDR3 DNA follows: TGTGCCAGCAGCTCGCGACAGGGAACTAGGGAGACCCAGTACTTC. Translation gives CASSSRQGTRETQYF.

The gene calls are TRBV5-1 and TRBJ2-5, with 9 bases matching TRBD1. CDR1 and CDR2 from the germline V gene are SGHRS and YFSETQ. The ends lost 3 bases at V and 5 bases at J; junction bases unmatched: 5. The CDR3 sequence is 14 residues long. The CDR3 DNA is TGCGCCAGCAGCTCCGGACAGGGGCTGGAGACCCAGTACTTC. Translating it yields CASSSGQGLETQYF.

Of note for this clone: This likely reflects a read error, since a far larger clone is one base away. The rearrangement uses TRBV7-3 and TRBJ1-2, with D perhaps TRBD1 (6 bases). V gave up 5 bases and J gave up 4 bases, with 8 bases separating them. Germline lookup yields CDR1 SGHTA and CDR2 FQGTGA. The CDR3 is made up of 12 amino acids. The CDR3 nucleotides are TGTGCCAGCAGCCAGGACAGCTATGGCTACACCTTC. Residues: CASSQDSYGYTF.

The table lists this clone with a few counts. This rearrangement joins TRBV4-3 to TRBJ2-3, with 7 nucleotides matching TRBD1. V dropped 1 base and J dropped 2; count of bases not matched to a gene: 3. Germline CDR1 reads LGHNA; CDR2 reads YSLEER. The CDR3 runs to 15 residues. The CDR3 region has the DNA TGCGCCAGCAGCCAAGTGGGACAGTCCACAGATACGCAGTATTTT. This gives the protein CASSQVGQSTDTQYF.

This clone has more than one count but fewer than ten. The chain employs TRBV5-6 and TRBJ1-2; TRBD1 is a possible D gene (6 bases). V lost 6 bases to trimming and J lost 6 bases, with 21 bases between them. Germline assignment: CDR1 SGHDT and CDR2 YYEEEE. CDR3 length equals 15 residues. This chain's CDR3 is CASKRRDKDSNGYTF. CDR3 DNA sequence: TGTGCCAGCAAAAGAAGGGACAAGGACTCAAATGGCTACACCTTC. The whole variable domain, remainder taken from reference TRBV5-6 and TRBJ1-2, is DAGVTQSPTHLIKTRGQQVTLRCSPKSGHDTVSWYQQALGQGPQFIFQYYEEEERQRGNFPDRFSGHQFPNYSSELNVNALLLGDSALYLCASKRRDKDSNGYTFGSGTRLTVV.

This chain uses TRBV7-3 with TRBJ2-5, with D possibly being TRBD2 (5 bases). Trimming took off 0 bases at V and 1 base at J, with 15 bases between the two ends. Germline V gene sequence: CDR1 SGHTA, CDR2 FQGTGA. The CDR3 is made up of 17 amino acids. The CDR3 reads CASSLTSLAFTQETQYF. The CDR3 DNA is TGTGCCAGCAGCTTAACGAGTCTAGCTTTTACCCAAGAGACCCAGTACTTC.

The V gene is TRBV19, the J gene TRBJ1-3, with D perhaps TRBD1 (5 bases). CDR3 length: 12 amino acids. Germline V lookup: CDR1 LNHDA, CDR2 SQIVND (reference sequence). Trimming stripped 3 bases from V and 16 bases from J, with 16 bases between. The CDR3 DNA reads TGTGCCAGTAGTATCTCCAAGGGACTCCAGTATTTT. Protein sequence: CASSISKGLQYF.

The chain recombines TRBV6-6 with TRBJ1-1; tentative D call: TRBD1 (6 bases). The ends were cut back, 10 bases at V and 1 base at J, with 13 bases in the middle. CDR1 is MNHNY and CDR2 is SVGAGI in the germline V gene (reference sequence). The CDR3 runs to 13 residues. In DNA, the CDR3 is TGTGCCACAACTAGGGGGTGGAACACTGAAGCTTTCTTT. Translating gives CATTRGWNTEAFF.

The CDR3 bases are TGTGCCAGCAGCCCCAGAATTGGGTTGGGGGGGTCTGAAGCTTTCTTT. Translating gives CASSPRIGLGGSEAFF. The V call is TRBV7-9, the J call TRBJ1-1; D is possibly TRBD1 (5 bases). V lost 5 bases, J lost 6 bases, and 22 bases lay in between. CDR3 length: 16 amino acids. Germline V lookup: CDR1 SEHNR, CDR2 FQNEAQ (reference sequence).

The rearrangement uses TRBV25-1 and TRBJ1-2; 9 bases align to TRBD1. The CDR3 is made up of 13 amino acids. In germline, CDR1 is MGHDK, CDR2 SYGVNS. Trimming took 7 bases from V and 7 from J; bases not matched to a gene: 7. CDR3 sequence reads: CASTTGGTSGYTF. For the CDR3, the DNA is TGTGCCAGCACTACAGGGGGCACTAGTGGCTACACCTTC.

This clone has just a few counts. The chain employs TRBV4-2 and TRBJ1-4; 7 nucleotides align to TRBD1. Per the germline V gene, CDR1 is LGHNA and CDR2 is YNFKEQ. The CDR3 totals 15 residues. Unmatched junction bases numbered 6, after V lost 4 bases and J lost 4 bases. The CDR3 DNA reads TGTGCCAGCAGCCTAAAACAGGGGATTAATGAAAAACTGTTTTTT. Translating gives CASSLKQGINEKLFF.

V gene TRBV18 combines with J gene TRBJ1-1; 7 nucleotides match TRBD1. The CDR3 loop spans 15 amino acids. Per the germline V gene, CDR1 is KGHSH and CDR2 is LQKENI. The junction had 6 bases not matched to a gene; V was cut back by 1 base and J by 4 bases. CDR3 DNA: TGTGCCAGCTCACCACAGGGGGCTGAGGGCACTGAAGCTTTCTTT. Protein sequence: CASSPQGAEGTEAFF.

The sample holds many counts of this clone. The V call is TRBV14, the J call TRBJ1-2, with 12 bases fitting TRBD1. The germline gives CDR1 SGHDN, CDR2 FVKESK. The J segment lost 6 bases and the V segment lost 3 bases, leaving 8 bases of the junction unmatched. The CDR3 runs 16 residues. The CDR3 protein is CASSQLTGTGGDGYTF. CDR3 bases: TGTGCCAGCAGCCAGTTAACCGGGACAGGGGGCGATGGCTACACCTTC.

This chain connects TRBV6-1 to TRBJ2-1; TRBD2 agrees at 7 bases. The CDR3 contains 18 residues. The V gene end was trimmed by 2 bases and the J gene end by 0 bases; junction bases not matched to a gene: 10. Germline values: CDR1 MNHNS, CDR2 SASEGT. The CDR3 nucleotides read TGTGCCAGCAGTGAACTCTTAGCGGGCCGCAGCTCCTACAATGAGCAGTTCTTC. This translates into CASSELLAGRSSYNEQFF.

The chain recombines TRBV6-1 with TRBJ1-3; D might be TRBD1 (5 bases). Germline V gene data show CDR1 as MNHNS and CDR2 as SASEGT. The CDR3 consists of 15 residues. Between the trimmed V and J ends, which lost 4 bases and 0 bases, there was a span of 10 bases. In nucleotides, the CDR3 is TGTGCCAGCAGTGGGGGACGGAGCTCTGGAAACACCATATATTTT. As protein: CASSGGRSSGNTIYF.

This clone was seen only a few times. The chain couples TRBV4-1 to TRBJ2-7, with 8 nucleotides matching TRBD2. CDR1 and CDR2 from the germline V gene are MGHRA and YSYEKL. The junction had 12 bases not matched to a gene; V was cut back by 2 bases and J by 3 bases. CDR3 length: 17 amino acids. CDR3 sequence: CASSQRPETSAVYEQYF. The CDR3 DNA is TGCGCCAGCAGCCAACGGCCCGAGACTAGCGCGGTCTACGAGCAGTACTTC.

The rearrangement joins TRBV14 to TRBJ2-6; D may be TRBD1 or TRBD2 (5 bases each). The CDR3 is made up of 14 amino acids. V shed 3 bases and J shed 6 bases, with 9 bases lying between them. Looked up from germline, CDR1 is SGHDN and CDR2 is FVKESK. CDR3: CASSQGTLANVLTF. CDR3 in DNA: TGTGCCAGCAGCCAGGGGACCCTGGCCAACGTCCTGACTTTC.

DNA of the CDR3: TGTGCCAGCAGCGTAGACCCTAGCGGAGGAGAGCAGTTCTTC. It specifies CASSVDPSGGEQFF. The chain combines TRBV9 with TRBJ2-1; 7 bases agree with TRBD2. V was pared by 0 bases and J by 10 bases, with 7 bases of the junction left unmatched. Germline V lookup: CDR1 SGDLS, CDR2 YYNGEE. This CDR3 is built from 14 residues.

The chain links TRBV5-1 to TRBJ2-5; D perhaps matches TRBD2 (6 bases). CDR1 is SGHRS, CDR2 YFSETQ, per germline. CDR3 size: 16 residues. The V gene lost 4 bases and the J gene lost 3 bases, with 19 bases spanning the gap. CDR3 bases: TGCGCCAGCAGCCCGGGGGAGTTCGGCAGAGAAGAGACCCAGTACTTC. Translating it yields CASSPGEFGREETQYF.

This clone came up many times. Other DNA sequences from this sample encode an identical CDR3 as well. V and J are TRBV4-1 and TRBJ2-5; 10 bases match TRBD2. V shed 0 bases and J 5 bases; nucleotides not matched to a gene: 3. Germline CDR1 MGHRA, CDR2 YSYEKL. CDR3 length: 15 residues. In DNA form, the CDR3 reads TGCGCCAGCAGCCAAGACGGGACTAGCGTTGAGACCCAGTACTTC. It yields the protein CASSQDGTSVETQYF.

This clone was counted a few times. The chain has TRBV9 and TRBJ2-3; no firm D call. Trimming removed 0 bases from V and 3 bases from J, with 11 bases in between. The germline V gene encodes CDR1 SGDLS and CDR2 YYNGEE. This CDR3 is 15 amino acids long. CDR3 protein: CASSVGWVGTDTQYF. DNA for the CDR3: TGTGCCAGCAGCGTAGGGTGGGTTGGAACAGATACGCAGTATTTT.

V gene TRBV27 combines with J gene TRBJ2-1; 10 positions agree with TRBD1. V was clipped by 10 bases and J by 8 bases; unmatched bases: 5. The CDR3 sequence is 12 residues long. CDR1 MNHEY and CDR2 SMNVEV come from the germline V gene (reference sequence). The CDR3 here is CAIEGQGDEQFF. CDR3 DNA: TGTGCCATCGAAGGACAGGGGGATGAGCAGTTCTTC.

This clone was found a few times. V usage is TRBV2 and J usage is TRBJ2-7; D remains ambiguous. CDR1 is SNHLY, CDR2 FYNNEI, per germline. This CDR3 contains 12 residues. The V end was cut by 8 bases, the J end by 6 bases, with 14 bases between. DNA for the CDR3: TGTGCCAGCGGCCGAAGGAGTGGCGAGCAGTACTTC. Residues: CASGRRSGEQYF.